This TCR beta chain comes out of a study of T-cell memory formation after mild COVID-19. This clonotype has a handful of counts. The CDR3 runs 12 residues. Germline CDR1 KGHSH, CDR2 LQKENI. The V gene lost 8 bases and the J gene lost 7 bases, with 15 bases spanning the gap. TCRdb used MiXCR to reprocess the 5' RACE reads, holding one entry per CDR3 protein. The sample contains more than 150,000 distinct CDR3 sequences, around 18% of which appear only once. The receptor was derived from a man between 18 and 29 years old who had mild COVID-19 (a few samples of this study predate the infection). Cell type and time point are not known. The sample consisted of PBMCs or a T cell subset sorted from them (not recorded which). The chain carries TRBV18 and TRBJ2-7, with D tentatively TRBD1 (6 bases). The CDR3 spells CASGTSQGEQYV. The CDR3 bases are TGTGCCAGCGGGACGAGCCAGGGGGAGCAGTACGTC.